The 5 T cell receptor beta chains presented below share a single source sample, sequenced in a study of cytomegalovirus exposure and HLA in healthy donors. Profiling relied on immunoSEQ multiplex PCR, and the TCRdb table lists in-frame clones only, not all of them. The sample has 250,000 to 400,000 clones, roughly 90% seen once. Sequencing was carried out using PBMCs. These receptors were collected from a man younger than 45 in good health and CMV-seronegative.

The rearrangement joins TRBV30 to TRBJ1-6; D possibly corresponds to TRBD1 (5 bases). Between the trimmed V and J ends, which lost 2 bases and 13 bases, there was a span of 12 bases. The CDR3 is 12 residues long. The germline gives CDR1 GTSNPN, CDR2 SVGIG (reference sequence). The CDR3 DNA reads TGTGCCTGGAGTAGGGAGGGGACGCCCCTCCACTTT. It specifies CAWSREGTPLHF.

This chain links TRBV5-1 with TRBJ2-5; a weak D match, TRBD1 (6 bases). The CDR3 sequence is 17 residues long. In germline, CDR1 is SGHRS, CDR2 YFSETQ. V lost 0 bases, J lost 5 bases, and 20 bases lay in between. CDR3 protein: CASSLGTGTKVGETQYF. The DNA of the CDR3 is TGCGCCAGCAGCTTGGGCACCGGGACAAAAGTCGGGGAGACCCAGTACTTC.

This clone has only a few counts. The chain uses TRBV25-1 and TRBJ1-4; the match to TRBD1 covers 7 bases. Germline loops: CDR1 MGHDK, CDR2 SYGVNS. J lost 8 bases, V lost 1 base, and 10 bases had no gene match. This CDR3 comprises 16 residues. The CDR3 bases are TGTGCCAGCAGTGAATTAGTACAGGGGTTTTGGGAAAAACTGTTTTTT. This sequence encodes CASSELVQGFWEKLFF.

The CDR3 sequence: CASSLLVWGDTGELFF. The CDR3 bases are TGTGCCAGCAGCTTATTGGTCTGGGGAGACACCGGGGAGCTGTTTTTT. The chain uses TRBV7-9 and TRBJ2-2; weak D call: TRBD2 (5 bases). V lost 2 bases and J lost 3, with 13 bases in between. Looked up from germline, CDR1 is SEHNR and CDR2 is FQNEAQ (reference sequence). CDR3 length equals 16 residues.

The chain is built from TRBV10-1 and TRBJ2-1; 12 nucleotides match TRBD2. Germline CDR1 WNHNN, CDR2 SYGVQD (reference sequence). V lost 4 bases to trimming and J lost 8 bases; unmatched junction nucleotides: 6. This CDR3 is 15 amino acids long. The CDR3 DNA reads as TGCGCCAGCAGTGCCCGACTAGCGGGGGAAGATGAGCAGTTCTTC. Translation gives CASSARLAGEDEQFF.